The clone carrying this T cell receptor (beta chain) came up a few times. Repertoires were generated with immunoSEQ multiplex PCR, while TCRdb's copy carries only in-frame clones and drops some. The sample has about 47,000 clones; more than 75% are singletons. This entry comes from a study of T cells in tumors after PD-1 blockade. Whole-study context: A subset received ongoing vismodegib 150 mg daily alongside anti-PD-1 therapy.

The V end lost 10 bases, the J end lost 0 bases, and 13 bases lay between the germline ends. The length of the CDR3 is 14 residues. Germline assignment: CDR1 MDHEN and CDR2 SYDVKM. V gene TRBV28 combines with J gene TRBJ1-3; D may be TRBD1 (5 bases). The source is a human donor with basal cell carcinoma. The sequenced sample was PBMCs, obtained before anti-PD-1 treatment. CDR3 in amino acids: CATHPGSSGNTIYF. The CDR3 DNA sequence: TGTGCCACCCATCCAGGGAGCTCTGGAAACACCATATATTTT.